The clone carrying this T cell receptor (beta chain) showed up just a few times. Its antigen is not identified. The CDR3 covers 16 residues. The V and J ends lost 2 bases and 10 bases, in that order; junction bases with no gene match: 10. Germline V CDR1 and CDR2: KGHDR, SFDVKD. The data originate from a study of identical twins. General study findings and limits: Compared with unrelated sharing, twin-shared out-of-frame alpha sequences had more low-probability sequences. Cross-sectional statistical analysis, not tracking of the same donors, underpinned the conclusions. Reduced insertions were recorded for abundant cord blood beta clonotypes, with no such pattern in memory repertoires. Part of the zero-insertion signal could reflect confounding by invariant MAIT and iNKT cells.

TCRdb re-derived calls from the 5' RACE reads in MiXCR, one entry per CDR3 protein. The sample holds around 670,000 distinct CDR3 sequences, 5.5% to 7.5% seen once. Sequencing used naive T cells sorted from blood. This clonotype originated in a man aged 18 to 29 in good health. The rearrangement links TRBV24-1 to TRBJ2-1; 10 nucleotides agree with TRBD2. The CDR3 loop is CATSDSATSGRLEQFF. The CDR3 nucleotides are TGTGCCACCAGTGATTCCGCGACTAGCGGGCGCTTGGAGCAGTTCTTC.